The 5 T cell receptor beta chains presented below share a single source sample, sequenced in a study of T cells in Graves' hyperthyroidism and ophthalmopathy. Amplification yielded TCR beta CDR3 regions, with RNA transcripts as the source. A first-round RT-PCR of the TCR CDR3 used the HTBI primer set. MiXCR was run by TCRdb on the multiplex PCR reads, yielding one entry per CDR3 protein. The table includes under 400,000 distinct CDR3 sequences, about 20% detected once. The sequenced sample was blood. Receptors were obtained from a woman aged 45-59 years with Graves' hyperthyroidism.

The gene calls are TRBV29-1 and TRBJ1-2, with unresolved D. Deletions cut 5 bases from V and 3 bases from J, with 7 bases between. In germline, CDR1 is SQVTM, CDR2 ANQGSEA. The CDR3 contains 11 residues. CDR3 in amino acids: CSVLADYGYTF. CDR3 nucleotide sequence: TGCAGCGTTCTGGCGGACTATGGCTACACCTTC.

This clonotype appeared a few times. The chain employs TRBV15 and TRBJ1-4, with D perhaps matching TRBD1 (6 bases). The CDR3 contains 14 residues. Deletions cut 1 base from V and 7 bases from J, with 10 bases between. Germline CDR1 LNHNV, CDR2 YYDKDF (reference sequence). CDR3 sequence: CATSRGGGTEKLFF. CDR3 coding DNA: TGTGCCACCAGCAGAGGCGGGGGCACTGAAAAACTGTTTTTT.

In its sample, this clonotype was seen many times. The chain carries TRBV11-3 and TRBJ2-7; D remains unclear. Trimming took 4 bases from V and 5 from J, leaving 12 bases between them. This CDR3 contains 13 residues. From germline, CDR1 is SGHNT and CDR2 YENEEA. Written as DNA, the CDR3 is TGTGCCAGCAGCTCTCGACGGACGGACGAGCAGTACTTC. This encodes CASSSRRTDEQYF.

The chain joins TRBV20-1 to TRBJ2-3, with TRBD1 identical over 10 bases. The length of the CDR3 is 15 residues. Germline loops: CDR1 DFQATT, CDR2 SNEGSKA (reference sequence). The V segment lost 0 bases and the J segment 2 bases; nucleotides outside the gene matches: 2. This chain's CDR3 is CSAREGQGNTDTQYF. DNA of the CDR3: TGCAGTGCTAGAGAGGGACAGGGGAACACAGATACGCAGTATTTT.

The table lists this clonotype with many counts. The CDR3 DNA is TGTGCCAGCAGGAGGAGGGACGGGAGTTTGGGTAGCAATCAGCCCCAGCATTTT. It is translated as CASRRRDGSLGSNQPQHF. The chain recombines TRBV2 with TRBJ1-5, with a tentative D call TRBD1 (5 bases). V lost 6 bases and J lost 0, with 21 bases in between. CDR3 length equals 18 residues. The germline V gene encodes CDR1 SNHLY and CDR2 FYNNEI.